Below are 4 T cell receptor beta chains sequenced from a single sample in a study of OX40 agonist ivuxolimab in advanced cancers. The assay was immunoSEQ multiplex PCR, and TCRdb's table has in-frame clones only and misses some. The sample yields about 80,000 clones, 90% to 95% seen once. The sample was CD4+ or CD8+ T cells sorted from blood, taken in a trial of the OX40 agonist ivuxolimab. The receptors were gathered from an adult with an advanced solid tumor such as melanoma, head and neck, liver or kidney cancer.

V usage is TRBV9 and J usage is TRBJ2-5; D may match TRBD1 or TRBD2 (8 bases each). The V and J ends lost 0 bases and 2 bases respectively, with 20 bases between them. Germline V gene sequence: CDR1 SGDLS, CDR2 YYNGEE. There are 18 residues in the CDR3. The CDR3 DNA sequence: TGTGCCAGCAGCGTAGCGGGAGGGGGACAGGAGGTTCAAGAGACCCAGTACTTC. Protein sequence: CASSVAGGGQEVQETQYF. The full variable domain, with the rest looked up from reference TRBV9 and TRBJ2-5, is DSGVTQTPKHLITATGQRVTLRCSPRSGDLSVYWYQQSLDQGLQFLIQYYNGEERAKGNILERFSAQQFPDLHSELNLSSLELGDSALYFCASSVAGGGQEVQETQYFGPGTRLLVL.

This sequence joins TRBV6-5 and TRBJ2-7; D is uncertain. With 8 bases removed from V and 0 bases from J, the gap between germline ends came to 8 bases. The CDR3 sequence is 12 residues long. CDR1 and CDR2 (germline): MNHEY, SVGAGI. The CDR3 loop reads CASCPSSYEQYF. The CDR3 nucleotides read TGTGCCAGCTGTCCCAGCTCCTACGAGCAGTACTTC.

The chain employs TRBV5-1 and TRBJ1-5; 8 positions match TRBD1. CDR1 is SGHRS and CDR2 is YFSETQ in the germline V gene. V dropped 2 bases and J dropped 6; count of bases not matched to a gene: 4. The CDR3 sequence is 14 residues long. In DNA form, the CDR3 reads TGCGCCAGCAGCTTCGGACAGGGAGGTCAGCCCCAGCATTTT. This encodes CASSFGQGGQPQHF.

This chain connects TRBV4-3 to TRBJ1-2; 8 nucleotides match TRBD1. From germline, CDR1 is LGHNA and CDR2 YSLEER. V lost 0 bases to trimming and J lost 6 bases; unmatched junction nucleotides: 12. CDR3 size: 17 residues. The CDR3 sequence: CASSQDIWTGTRNGYTF. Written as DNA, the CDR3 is TGCGCCAGCAGCCAAGATATTTGGACAGGGACTAGGAATGGCTACACCTTC.